Listed here are 10 T cell receptor beta chains from one sample, sequenced in a study of immune evolution from preneoplasia to lung adenocarcinoma. The protocol was immunoSEQ multiplex PCR, while the TCRdb copy is restricted to in-frame clones and leaves out a portion. The sample lists about 4,900 clones, 78% occurring once. Sequencing was performed on FFPE normal lung tissue adjacent to the tumor. The receptors were gathered from a person aged 50-75 years with lung adenocarcinoma.

By its share, this clone is large. This chain connects TRBV29-1 to TRBJ1-2, with D possibly matching TRBD1 (5 bases). The germline V and J ends were trimmed by 6 bases and 8 bases, with 10 bases remaining between them. The CDR3 has 10 residues. Germline V gives CDR1 SQVTM, CDR2 ANQGSEA. DNA of the CDR3: TGCAGCGTCGACAGTGGGGGCTACACCTTC. Translating gives CSVDSGGYTF.

The chain is built from TRBV6-6 and TRBJ2-7; 7 nucleotides align to TRBD1. Germline loops: CDR1 MNHNY, CDR2 SVGAGI (reference sequence). V lost 8 bases and J lost 5; bases outside the gene matches: 12. CDR3 length: 14 residues. As DNA, the CDR3 is TGTGCCAGCGCACTTGACAGGGTAGGCAACGAGCAGTACTTC. As protein: CASALDRVGNEQYF.

The rearrangement links TRBV5-1 to TRBJ2-3, with 10 bases that match TRBD2. Germline V gives CDR1 SGHRS, CDR2 YFSETQ. J was trimmed by 4 bases and V by 3 bases; bases with no gene match: 5. The CDR3 has 15 amino acids. The CDR3 reads CASSYGTSVADTQYF. CDR3 nucleotide sequence: TGCGCCAGCAGCTACGGGACTAGCGTTGCAGATACGCAGTATTTT.

The rearrangement uses TRBV4-2 and TRBJ1-2; perhaps TRBD1 as D (5 bases). The CDR3 runs to 15 residues. V lost 0 bases to trimming and J lost 4 bases, with 12 bases between them. Germline CDR1 and CDR2: LGHNA and YNFKEQ. The CDR3 nucleotides are TGTGCCAGCAGCCAAGAGGCGGGACGGACCTATGGCTACACCTTC. Translation gives CASSQEAGRTYGYTF.

The chain combines TRBV5-1 with TRBJ2-3; 8 bases agree with TRBD1. Germline V gene data show CDR1 as SGHRS and CDR2 as YFSETQ. J gave up 2 bases and V 7 bases, and 6 bases lay outside the gene matches. CDR3 length: 14 amino acids. CDR3 DNA sequence: TGCGCCAGCGGACAGGGCGGTTACACAGATACGCAGTATTTT. This gives the protein CASGQGGYTDTQYF.

Details on this clone: The same CDR3 can be traced to other DNA sequences in this sample. CDR3 DNA sequence: TGTGCCAGCAGCTTAGCAGGGGGGAGCACCTACGAGCAGTACTTC. Amino acids: CASSLAGGSTYEQYF. The chain has TRBV7-9 and TRBJ2-7; D possibly uses TRBD1 or TRBD2 (6 bases each). This CDR3 has 15 residues. Trimming left V 0 bases short and J 2 bases short, with 11 bases between. CDR1 and CDR2 from the germline V gene are SEHNR and FQNEAQ (reference sequence).

This clone is labeled as large. The genes are TRBV5-1 and TRBJ1-4; perhaps TRBD1 as D (6 bases). V was shortened by 1 base and J by 8 bases, with 18 bases between the two germline ends. From germline, CDR1 is SGHRS and CDR2 YFSETQ. This CDR3 has 16 residues. CDR3: CASSLSSGAGVEKLFF. CDR3 nucleotides: TGCGCCAGCAGCTTGTCGTCTGGGGCAGGGGTGGAAAAACTGTTTTTT.

The rearrangement uses TRBV29-1 and TRBJ1-2; D remains unclear. CDR1 and CDR2 (germline): SQVTM, ANQGSEA. The V end was cut by 1 base, the J end by 13 bases, with 4 bases between. The length of the CDR3 is 8 residues. The chain's CDR3 is CSVEGGTF. CDR3 in DNA: TGCAGCGTTGAAGGTGGCACCTTC.

The chain combines TRBV29-1 with TRBJ1-1; tentatively, D is TRBD1 (6 bases). The V end lost 7 bases, the J end lost 0 bases, and 12 bases lay between the germline ends. This CDR3 has 13 amino acids. CDR1 is SQVTM and CDR2 is ANQGSEA in the germline V gene. CDR3 protein: CSARGGMNTEAFF. The CDR3 bases are TGCAGCGCCCGAGGGGGGATGAACACTGAAGCTTTCTTT.

This clone ranks as medium-sized (0.01 to 0.1%). This sample also contains other DNA sequences that code for the same CDR3. The chain links TRBV9 to TRBJ2-7, with 8 nucleotides matching TRBD2. This CDR3 spans 15 amino acids. With 0 bases clipped from V and 2 bases from J, the junction kept 4 bases outside the gene matches. The germline V gene encodes CDR1 SGDLS and CDR2 YYNGEE. The CDR3 bases are TGTGCCAGCAGCGTAGGTAGCGGGAAGACCTACGAGCAGTACTTC. The encoded protein is CASSVGSGKTYEQYF.